The T cell receptor beta chain under discussion was sequenced for a study of T cell responses to AZD1222 COVID-19 vaccine. Germline V lookup: CDR1 SGHRS, CDR2 YFSETQ. Trimming removed 0 bases at V and 1 base at J, with 10 bases between. This CDR3 is built from 15 residues. This table comes from immunoSEQ multiplex PCR, and its TCRdb copy is limited to in-frame clones, with some not included. The table shows 150,000 or so clones, with under 95% occurring only once. This TCR was sampled from an adult in good health. J is TRBJ2-5 and V is TRBV5-1; D remains unclear. The sequenced sample was peripheral blood, obtained on day 0 of AZD1222 vaccination. CDR3 sequence reads: CASSLAVPSQETQYF. The CDR3 DNA reads TGCGCCAGCAGCTTGGCCGTCCCCAGCCAAGAGACCCAGTACTTC.